This TCR beta chain was observed in a study of cytotoxic CD8 clonotypes in ibrutinib-treated CLL. Study-level information: Recorded responses included approximately 25 partial and 2 complete; following median approximately 68 months, 14 stayed remitted and 12 progressed. Response sampling occurred after a median 12 months of treatment (range 6 to 36). General study findings and limits: Clonotypes that were public were uncommon, and they contracted or stayed stable on treatment.

The intended depth for sequencing was 1 in 200,000 to 1 in 1 million T cells. Profiled with immunoSEQ multiplex PCR; TCRdb holds only in-frame clones, not every one. Found here are roughly 97,000 clones, around 80% of them singletons; the top ten hold 25% to 40%. Turning to this clone: Its matching antigen is unknown.

This TCR derives from a human donor with chronic lymphocytic leukemia. The input for sequencing was PBMCs, taken after 12 months of ibrutinib treatment.

CDR3 amino acids: CASNGGGPYEQYF. The DNA of the CDR3 is TGTGCCAGCAATGGCGGGGGGCCCTACGAGCAGTACTTC. The V call is TRBV9, the J call TRBJ2-7; 8 nucleotides agree with TRBD2. Germline CDR1 and CDR2: SGDLS and YYNGEE. With 6 bases clipped from V and 2 bases from J, the junction kept 4 bases outside the gene matches. The CDR3 has 13 residues.